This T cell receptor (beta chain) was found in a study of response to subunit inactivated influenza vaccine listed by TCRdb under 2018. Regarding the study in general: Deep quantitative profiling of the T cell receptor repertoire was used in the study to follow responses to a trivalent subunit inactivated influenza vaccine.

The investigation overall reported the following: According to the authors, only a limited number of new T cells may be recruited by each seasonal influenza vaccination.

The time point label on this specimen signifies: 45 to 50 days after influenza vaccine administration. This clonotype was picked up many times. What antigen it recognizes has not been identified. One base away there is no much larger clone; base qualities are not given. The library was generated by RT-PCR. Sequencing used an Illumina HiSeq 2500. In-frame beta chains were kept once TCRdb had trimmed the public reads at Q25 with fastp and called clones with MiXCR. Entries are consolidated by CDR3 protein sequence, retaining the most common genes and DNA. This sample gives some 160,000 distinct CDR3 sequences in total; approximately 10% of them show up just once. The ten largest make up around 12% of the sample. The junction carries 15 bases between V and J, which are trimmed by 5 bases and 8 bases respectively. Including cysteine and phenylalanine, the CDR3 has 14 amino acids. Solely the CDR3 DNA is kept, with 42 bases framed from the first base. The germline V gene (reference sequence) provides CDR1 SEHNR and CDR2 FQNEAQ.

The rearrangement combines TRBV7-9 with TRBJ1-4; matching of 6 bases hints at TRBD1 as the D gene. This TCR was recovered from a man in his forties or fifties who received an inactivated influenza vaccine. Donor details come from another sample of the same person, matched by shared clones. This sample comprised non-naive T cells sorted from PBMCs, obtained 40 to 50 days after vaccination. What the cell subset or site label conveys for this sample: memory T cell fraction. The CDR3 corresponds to CASSPTGFTEKLFF. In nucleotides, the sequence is TGTGCCAGCAGCCCCACAGGGTTTACGGAAAAACTGTTTTTT.